What follows are 8 T cell receptor beta chains derived from one specimen sequenced in a study of CD8+CD57+ T cells in acquired aplastic anemia. The patients chosen for sequencing had shown expansion of CD8+CD57+ cells (detected by flow cytometry). Using genomic DNA as the template, TCR beta VDJ and CDR3 profiling was carried out. TCRdb redid the calling of the reads with MiXCR, one entry per CDR3 protein. The sample contains fewer than 300,000 distinct CDR3 sequences, roughly 82% of which appear only once. The sequenced material came from sorted CD4+, CD8+, or CD8+CD57+ T cells (not recorded which) from PBMCs. These receptors were obtained from a human donor with aplastic anemia.

Regarding this clonotype: One end of the junction fails to match germline, which may point to a read error. The chain links TRBV2 to TRBJ2-5; D unresolved. The CDR3 loop spans 14 amino acids. Germline assignment: CDR1 SNHLY and CDR2 FYNNEI. CDR3 sequence (DNA): TGTGCCACCAGCAGAGGCGGCACGCATACGACCCAGTATTTC. Its protein product is CATSRGGTHTTQYF.

The chain links TRBV19 to TRBJ1-2, with a possible D match to TRBD1 (5 bases). CDR3 length equals 13 residues. The germline V and J ends were trimmed by 10 bases and 3 bases, with 15 bases remaining between them. Germline CDR1 and CDR2: LNHDA and SQIVND (reference sequence). DNA for the CDR3: TGTGCCACCCGATCATCGGGGGACTATGGCTACACCTTC. Residues: CATRSSGDYGYTF.

CDR3 in amino acids: CASSFEEHTQQYF. Written as DNA, the CDR3 is TGTGCCAGCAGCTTCGAGGAACATACGCAGCAGTATTTT. This chain joins TRBV7-9 and TRBJ2-3; D not resolved. Germline loops: CDR1 SEHNR, CDR2 FQNEAQ (reference sequence). Trimming removed 3 bases from V and 11 bases from J, with 15 bases in between. This CDR3 comprises 13 residues.

With regard to this clonotype: Germline and junction disagree at one end, which may indicate a read error. The rearrangement links TRBV7-9 to TRBJ2-3, with TRBD1 as a possible D gene (6 bases). The V gene's germline CDR1 is SEHNR and CDR2 FQNEAQ (reference sequence). This CDR3 comprises 14 residues. CDR3 amino acids: CASSLDRAGDTEAF. The CDR3 region has the DNA TGTGCCAGCAGCTTAGATCGGGCAGGGGACACTGAGGCTTTT.

This clonotype was counted only a few times. This chain links TRBV25-1 with TRBJ2-4; TRBD1 matches 9 bases. V shed 4 bases, J shed 0 bases, and the junction held 13 bases outside the gene matches. Germline V lookup: CDR1 MGHDK, CDR2 SYGVNS. The CDR3 covers 19 residues. CDR3 sequence reads: CASSGPVRQGGLAKNIQYF. CDR3 coding DNA: TGTGCCAGCAGTGGACCTGTGAGACAGGGGGGACTAGCCAAAAACATTCAGTACTTC.

This clonotype was counted between two and nine times. V and J are TRBV2 and TRBJ1-2; D unclear. The CDR3 loop spans 11 amino acids. The germline V and J ends were trimmed by 6 bases and 2 bases, with 4 bases remaining between them. Germline V lookup: CDR1 SNHLY, CDR2 FYNNEI. CDR3 sequence reads: CASSANYGYTF. The CDR3 DNA reads as TGTGCCAGCAGCGCCAACTATGGCTACACCTTC.

In regard to this clonotype: One end of the junction does not line up with germline, which may come from a read error. The V call is TRBV7-9, the J call TRBJ2-3; 7 bases are shared with TRBD2. Germline V gene lookup returns CDR1 SEHNR and CDR2 FQNEAQ (reference sequence). The CDR3 is 14 amino acids. The DNA of the CDR3 is TGTGCCAGCAGTTTAGCGGTAGCGGGCGTTAAACAGTATTTT. Protein sequence: CASSLAVAGVKQYF.

The chain couples TRBV9 to TRBJ2-7; D remains ambiguous. There are 18 residues in the CDR3. Trimming removed 2 bases at V and 1 base at J, with 22 bases between. The V gene's germline CDR1 is SGDLS and CDR2 YYNGEE. The CDR3 sequence is CASSVSLDTQYFSYEQYV. The CDR3 nucleotides are TGTGCCAGCAGCGTTAGCCTAGATACGCAGTATTTTTCCTACGAGCAGTACGTC.